The present T cell receptor beta chain was sequenced within a study of blood T cell repertoires in COVID-19. Looking at the study overall: Collection of acute and convalescent COVID-19 samples took place in the United States, Italy and Spain. PBMCs, B-cell-depleted T cells, or T cells were the source of the cDNA or gDNA that made up the material.

In the authors' workflow: Reference gene primers were amplified, and this amplification served to estimate nucleated cell counts. Profiled with immunoSEQ multiplex PCR; TCRdb holds only in-frame clones, not every one. Clone size and the V and J calls come from that table; the DNA yielded D and trimming. Of under 25,000 clones detected, roughly nine tenths appear once; the ten largest clones hold about 8%. V gave up 3 bases and J gave up 4 bases, with 9 bases separating them. The CDR3 totals 12 residues. Germline V gives CDR1 SQVTM, CDR2 ANQGSEA. The chain recombines TRBV29-1 with TRBJ1-1; a weak D match, TRBD1 (6 bases). The clonotype was recovered from a human donor with active COVID-19. The donor label of this sample is uncertain. The sample taken for sequencing was peripheral blood. The CDR3 is CSVDRGGTEAFF. For the CDR3, the DNA is TGCAGCGTTGACAGGGGCGGCACTGAAGCTTTCTTT.